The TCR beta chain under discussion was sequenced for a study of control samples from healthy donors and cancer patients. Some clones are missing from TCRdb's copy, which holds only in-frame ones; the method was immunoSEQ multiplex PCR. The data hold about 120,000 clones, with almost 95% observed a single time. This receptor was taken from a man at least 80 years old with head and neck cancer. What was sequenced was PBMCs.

The CDR3 coding sequence is TGTGCCTGGGGGCAGGGGGCGAATCAGCCCCAGCATTTT. Protein product: CAWGQGANQPQHF. The J gene is TRBJ1-5, the V gene TRBV30, with 8 bases identical to TRBD1. Trimming at V came to 5 bases and at J to 4 bases, leaving 4 bases not matched to a gene. Per the germline V gene, CDR1 is GTSNPN and CDR2 is SVGIG (reference sequence). The CDR3 covers 13 residues. Filled out from reference TRBV30 and TRBJ1-5, the complete variable domain reads SQTIHQWPATLVQPVGSPLSLECTVEGTSNPNLYWYRQAAGRGLQLLFYSVGIGQISSEVPQNLSASRPQDRQFILSSKKLLLSDSGFYLCAWGQGANQPQHFGDGTRLSIL.